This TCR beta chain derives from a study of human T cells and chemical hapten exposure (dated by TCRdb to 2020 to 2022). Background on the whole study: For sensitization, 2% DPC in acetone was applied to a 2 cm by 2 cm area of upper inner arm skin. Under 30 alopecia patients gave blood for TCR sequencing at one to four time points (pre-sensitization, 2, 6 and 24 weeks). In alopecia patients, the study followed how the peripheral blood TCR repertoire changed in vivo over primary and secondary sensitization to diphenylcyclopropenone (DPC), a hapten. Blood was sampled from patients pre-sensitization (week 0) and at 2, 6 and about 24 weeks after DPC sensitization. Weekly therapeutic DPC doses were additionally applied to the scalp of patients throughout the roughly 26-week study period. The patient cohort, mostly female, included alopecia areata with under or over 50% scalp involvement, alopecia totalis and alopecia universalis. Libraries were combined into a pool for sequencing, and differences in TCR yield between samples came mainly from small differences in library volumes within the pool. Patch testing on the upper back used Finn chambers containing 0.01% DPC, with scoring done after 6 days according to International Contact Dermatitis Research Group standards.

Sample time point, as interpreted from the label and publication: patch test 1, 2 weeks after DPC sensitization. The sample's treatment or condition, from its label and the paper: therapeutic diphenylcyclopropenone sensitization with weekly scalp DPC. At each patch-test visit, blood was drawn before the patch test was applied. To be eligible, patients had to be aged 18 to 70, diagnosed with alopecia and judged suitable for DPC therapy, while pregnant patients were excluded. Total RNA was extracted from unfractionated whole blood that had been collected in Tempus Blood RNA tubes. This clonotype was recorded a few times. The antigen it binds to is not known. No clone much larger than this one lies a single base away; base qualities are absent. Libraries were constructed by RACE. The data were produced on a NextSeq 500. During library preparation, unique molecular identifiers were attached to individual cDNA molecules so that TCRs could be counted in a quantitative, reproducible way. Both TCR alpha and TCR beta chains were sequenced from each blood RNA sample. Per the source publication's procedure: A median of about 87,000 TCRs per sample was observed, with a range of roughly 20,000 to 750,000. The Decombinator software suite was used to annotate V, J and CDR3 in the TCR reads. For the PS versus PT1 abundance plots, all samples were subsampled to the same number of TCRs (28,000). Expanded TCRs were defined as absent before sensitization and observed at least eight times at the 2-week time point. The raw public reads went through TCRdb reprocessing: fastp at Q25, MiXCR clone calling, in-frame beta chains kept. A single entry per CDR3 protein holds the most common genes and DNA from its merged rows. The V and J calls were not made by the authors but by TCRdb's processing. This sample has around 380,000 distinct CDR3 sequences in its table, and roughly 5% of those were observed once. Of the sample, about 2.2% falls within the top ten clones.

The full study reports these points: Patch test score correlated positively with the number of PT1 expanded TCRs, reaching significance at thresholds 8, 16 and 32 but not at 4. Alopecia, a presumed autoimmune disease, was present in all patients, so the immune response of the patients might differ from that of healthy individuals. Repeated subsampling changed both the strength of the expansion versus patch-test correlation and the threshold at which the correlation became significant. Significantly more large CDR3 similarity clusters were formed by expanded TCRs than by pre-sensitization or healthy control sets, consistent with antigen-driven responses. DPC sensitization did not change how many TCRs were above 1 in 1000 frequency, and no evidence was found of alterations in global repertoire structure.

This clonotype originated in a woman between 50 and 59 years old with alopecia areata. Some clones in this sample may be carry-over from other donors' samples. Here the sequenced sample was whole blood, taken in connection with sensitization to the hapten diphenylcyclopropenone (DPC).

The CDR3 has the sequence CASSQDYSGGTDTQYF. The nucleotides read TGTGCCAGCAGCCAAGATTATAGTGGGGGCACAGATACGCAGTATTTT. The sequence links TRBV4-2 to TRBJ2-3; the D gene cannot be named for sure. The CDR3 runs 16 amino acids, cysteine and phenylalanine included. Only the CDR3 DNA stays, 48 bases, in frame from base 1. Reading the germline V gene gives CDR1 LGHNA and CDR2 YNFKEQ. The junction shows trimming of 0 bases on V and 1 base on J, plus 11 bases between the germline ends.